The clone carrying this T cell receptor beta chain was observed a handful of times. What it recognizes is unknown. Averaging roughly 100 mL, one heparinised blood draw was given by each donor. CD4+ cells of the naive, central memory, regulatory and stem cell-like memory types were sorted via CD45RO/CCR7/CD25/CD127/CD95/CD27. Sort purity for all populations was recorded as exceeding 98%. This sample was included in a study of beta chain features in type 1 diabetes. Of the isolated RNA, all was reverse transcribed, and so the sequenced material was expressed TCRB transcripts. Produced via immunoSEQ multiplex PCR; TCRdb's table is partial and in-frame only. In the table there are 400,000 to 500,000 clones, roughly 13% of which are singletons. Study-wide points: Patients' naive, central memory and regulatory TCRB repertoires appeared more alike than those of healthy donors.

Germline CDR1 is GTSNPN and CDR2 is SVGIG (reference sequence). After removal of 3 bases from V and 4 bases from J, the junction contained 3 bases not matched to a gene. The CDR3 consists of 13 residues. The sequence was obtained from a man between 25 and 39 years old in good health. Sequencing was done on a sample of naive CD4+ T cells from blood. The chain recombines TRBV30 with TRBJ1-5; TRBD1 agrees at 7 bases. CDR3 sequence (DNA): TGTGCCTGGAGCGGACAGGCAAATCAGCCCCAGCATTTT. This gives the protein CAWSGQANQPQHF.